The sequence of this T cell receptor (beta chain) was determined in a study of cytomegalovirus exposure and HLA in healthy donors. Sequenced by immunoSEQ multiplex PCR; TCRdb stores in-frame clones only, minus some. The sample yields about 200,000 clones, roughly 82% seen once. From germline, CDR1 is MNHNY and CDR2 SVGAGI (reference sequence). Germline trimming cut 8 bases from V and 5 bases from J; bases unmatched to any gene: 14. This CDR3 contains 15 residues. This clone was counted a single time. The receptor's source is a woman aged 25 to 39 in good health and CMV-seropositive. The specimen was PBMCs. V is TRBV6-6 and J is TRBJ2-5, with 7 nucleotides matching TRBD1. CDR3 in amino acids: CASAPLTGSDETQYF. The CDR3 DNA reads TGTGCCAGCGCCCCTTTGACAGGGTCGGATGAGACCCAGTACTTC.